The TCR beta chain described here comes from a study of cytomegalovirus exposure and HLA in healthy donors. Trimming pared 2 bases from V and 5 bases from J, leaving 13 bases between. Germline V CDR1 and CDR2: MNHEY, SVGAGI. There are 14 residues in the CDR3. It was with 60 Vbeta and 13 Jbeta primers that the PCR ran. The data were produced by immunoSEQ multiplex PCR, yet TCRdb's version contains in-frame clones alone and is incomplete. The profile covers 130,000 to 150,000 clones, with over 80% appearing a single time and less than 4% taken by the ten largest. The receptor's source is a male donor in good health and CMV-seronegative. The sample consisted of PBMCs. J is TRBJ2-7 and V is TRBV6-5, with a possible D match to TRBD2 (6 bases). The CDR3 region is CASSYSAEGHEQYF. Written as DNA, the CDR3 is TGTGCCAGCAGTTACAGCGCGGAGGGCCACGAGCAGTACTTC.